This TCR beta chain was sequenced for a study of shared clonotypes between healthy human individuals. Study outcomes and limitations: Some naive CD4 clonotypes, around 5%, turned up in common across a handful of donors. All-four-donor shared clonotypes had higher generation probabilities than non-shared clonotypes did.

Turning to this clone: Antigen unknown.

Trimming cost V 4 bases and J 2 bases; bases outside gene matches: 1. The CDR3 has 14 amino acids. Germline loops: CDR1 MNHEY, CDR2 SVGAGI. When replicate PCRs were run on sorted subsets, they used roughly 0.2 ug DNA, about 31,000 T cell genomes. In the original analysis: From ImmunoSEQ came sequences covering only the junction and carrying no quality scores, so filtering differed. Some clones are missing from TCRdb's copy, which holds only in-frame ones; the method was immunoSEQ multiplex PCR. For V, J and clone size, that table is used; D and trimming come from the DNA. The table has about 980,000 clones, around three quarters seen once; the top ten hold approximately 1.5%.

The receptor was derived from a man between 18 and 35 years old in good health. The specimen was memory CD4+ T cells sorted from blood. The subset is: CD45RA-negative fraction. The chain is built from TRBV6-5 and TRBJ2-5, with 10 positions matching TRBD2. The CDR3 DNA sequence: TGTGCCAGCAGTTGGACTAGCGGACAAGAGACCCAGTACTTC. It codes for CASSWTSGQETQYF.